This TCR beta chain was captured by sequencing in a study of blood T cell repertoires in COVID-19. The CDR3 is 15 amino acids. Germline values: CDR1 LGHNA, CDR2 YNFKEQ. This clone was counted a single time. At one end the junction does not follow the germline gene, possibly because of a read error. Sequencing used immunoSEQ multiplex PCR; TCRdb keeps in-frame clones, though not all of them. The table records around 160,000 clones, 80% to 90% of them present only once. The chain combines TRBV4-2 with TRBJ1-1; TRBD1 is a possible D gene (5 bases). What was sequenced was peripheral blood. This TCR derives from a woman aged 55 to 70 with COVID-19, enrolled during active disease. This CDR3 is CASSQDNGQALGLAF. The CDR3 nucleotides are TGTGCCAGCAGCCAAGATAATGGACAAGCACTCGGTTTGGCTTTT.